The clone carrying this T cell receptor (beta chain) came up many times. Antigen unknown. This sample stems from a study of T-cell reconstitution after alpha-beta-depleted transplantation in children. Overall study results and limits: One year post-transplant, T-cell counts and diversity were largely derived from T cells produced anew. Elevated TCRbeta diversity at day 60 was traced, in some patients, to surviving recipient T cells and thymic progenitors. At around two months after transplant, the alpha-beta T cells were reportedly derived from several hundred expanded clones that came from non-depleted graft cells.

Trimming left V 7 bases short and J 6 bases short, with 7 bases between. The CDR3 length is 11 residues. Germline V CDR1 and CDR2: SEHNR, FQNEAQ (reference sequence). Unique molecular identifiers tagged the TCRbeta library. One entry per CDR3 protein, called by TCRdb with MiXCR from the PCR reads. The sample lists 250,000 or so distinct CDR3 sequences; 6.5% to 10% were seen once. This material consisted of PBMCs, mostly from graft donor cells, taken 180 days after TCRalphabeta/CD19-depleted stem cell transplant. This clonotype originated in a male patient under 18 who had a stem cell transplant for acute lymphoblastic leukemia, so the T cells may come from the graft donor. V and J are TRBV7-9 and TRBJ2-1; tentatively, D is TRBD1 (6 bases). CDR3 nucleotides: TGTGCCAGCACAGGGGCCAATGAGCAGTTCTTC. It specifies CASTGANEQFF.